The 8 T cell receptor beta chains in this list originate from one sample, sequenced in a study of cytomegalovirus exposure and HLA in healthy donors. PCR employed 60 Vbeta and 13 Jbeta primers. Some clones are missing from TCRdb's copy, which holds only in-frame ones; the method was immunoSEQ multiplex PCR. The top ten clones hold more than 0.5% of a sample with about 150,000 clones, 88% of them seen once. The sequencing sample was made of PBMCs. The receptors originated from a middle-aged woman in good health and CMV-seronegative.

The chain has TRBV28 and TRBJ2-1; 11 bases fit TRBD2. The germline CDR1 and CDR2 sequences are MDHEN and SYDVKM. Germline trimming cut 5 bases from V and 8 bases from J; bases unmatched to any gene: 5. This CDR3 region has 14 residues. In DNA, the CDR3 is TGTGCCAGCAGTACTAGCGGGAGAGGGGATGAGCAGTTCTTC. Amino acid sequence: CASSTSGRGDEQFF.

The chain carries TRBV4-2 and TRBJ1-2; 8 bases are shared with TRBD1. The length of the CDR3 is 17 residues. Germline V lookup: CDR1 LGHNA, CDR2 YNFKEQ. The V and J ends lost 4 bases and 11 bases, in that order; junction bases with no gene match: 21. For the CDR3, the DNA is TGTGCCAGCAGCCCCGGGGACAGGTACCAACACGCGGAGGTGTACACCTTC. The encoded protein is CASSPGDRYQHAEVYTF.

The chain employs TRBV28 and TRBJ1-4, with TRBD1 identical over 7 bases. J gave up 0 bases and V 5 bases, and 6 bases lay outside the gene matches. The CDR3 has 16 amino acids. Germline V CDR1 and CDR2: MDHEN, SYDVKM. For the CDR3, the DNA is TGTGCCAGCAGTCTCGACAGGGCTGCAACTAATGAAAAACTGTTTTTT. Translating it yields CASSLDRAATNEKLFF.

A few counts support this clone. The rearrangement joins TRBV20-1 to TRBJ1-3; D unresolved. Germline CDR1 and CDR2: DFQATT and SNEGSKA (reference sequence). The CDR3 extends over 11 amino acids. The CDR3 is CAAGSGNTIYF. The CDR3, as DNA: TGCGCGGCGGGCTCTGGAAACACCATATATTTT.

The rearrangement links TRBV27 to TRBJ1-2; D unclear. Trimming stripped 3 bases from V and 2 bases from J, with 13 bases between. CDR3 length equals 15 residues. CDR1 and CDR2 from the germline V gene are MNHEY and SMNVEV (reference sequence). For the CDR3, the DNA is TGTGCCAGCAGTTTCGGCGGAGAATCCAACTATGGCTACACCTTC. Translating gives CASSFGGESNYGYTF.

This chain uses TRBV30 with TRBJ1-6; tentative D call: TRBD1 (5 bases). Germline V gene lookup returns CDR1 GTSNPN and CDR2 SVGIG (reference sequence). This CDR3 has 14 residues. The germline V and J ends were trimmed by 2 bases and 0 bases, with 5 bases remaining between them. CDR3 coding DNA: TGTGCCTGGAGTAGGGGCTCCTATAATTCACCCCTCCACTTT. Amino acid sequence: CAWSRGSYNSPLHF.

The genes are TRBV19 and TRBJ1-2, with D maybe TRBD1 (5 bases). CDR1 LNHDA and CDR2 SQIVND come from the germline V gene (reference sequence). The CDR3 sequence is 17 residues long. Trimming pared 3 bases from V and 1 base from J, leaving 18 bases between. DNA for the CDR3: TGTGCCAGTAGTATCTACCCCAGGGTCGGGGGTAACTATGGCTACACCTTC. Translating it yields CASSIYPRVGGNYGYTF. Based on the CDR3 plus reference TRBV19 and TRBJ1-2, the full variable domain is DGGITQSPKYLFRKEGQNVTLSCEQNLNHDAMYWYRQDPGQGLRLIYYSQIVNDFQKGDIAEGYSVSREKKESFPLTVTSAQKNPTAFYLCASSIYPRVGGNYGYTFGSGTRLTVV.

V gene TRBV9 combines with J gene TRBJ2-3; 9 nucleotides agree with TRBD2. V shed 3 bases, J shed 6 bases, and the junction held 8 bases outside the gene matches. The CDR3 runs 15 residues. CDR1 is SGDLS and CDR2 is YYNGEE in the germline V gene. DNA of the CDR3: TGTGCCAGCAGCGAGGTTAGCGGGAGAGTCGATACGCAGTATTTT. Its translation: CASSEVSGRVDTQYF.